This T cell receptor (beta chain) was found in a study of a mutant IDH1 vaccine in newly diagnosed glioma. On the study more broadly: Vaccination was launched 4-6 weeks after radiotherapy alone, or with temozolomide cycles. Treated patients, averaging approximately 40 years, were about 60% male and around 40% female. Most had both radiotherapy and temozolomide beforehand; others had only one. Study-level points and caveats: Across multiple MHC alleles, 80% to 95% of patients had vaccine-induced responses.

Time point in this sample: week 47, end of study. Doses of 300 ug of mutant IDH1 20-mer peptide were given with topical imiquimod. The CDR3 is 14 amino acids. Germline V gene lookup returns CDR1 SEHNR and CDR2 FQNEAQ (reference sequence). The ends were cut back, 5 bases at V and 2 bases at J, with 12 bases in the middle. With respect to this clone: As yet, its antigen is unknown.

The repertoire was sequenced with immunoSEQ multiplex PCR; TCRdb's copy has only in-frame clones and lacks some. The table lists approximately 22,000 clones, 82% of them singletons, with about 4% in the top ten. Sample: PBMCs, taken from a glioma patient whose treatment included an IDH1 peptide vaccine. This sequence was found in a man aged 40-49 years with glioma. Some clones in this sample may be carry-over from other donors' samples. The V gene is TRBV7-9, the J gene TRBJ1-1; maybe TRBD1 (5 bases). CDR3: CASSADSINTEAFF. In DNA form, the CDR3 reads TGTGCCAGCAGCGCCGACAGTATAAACACTGAAGCTTTCTTT.